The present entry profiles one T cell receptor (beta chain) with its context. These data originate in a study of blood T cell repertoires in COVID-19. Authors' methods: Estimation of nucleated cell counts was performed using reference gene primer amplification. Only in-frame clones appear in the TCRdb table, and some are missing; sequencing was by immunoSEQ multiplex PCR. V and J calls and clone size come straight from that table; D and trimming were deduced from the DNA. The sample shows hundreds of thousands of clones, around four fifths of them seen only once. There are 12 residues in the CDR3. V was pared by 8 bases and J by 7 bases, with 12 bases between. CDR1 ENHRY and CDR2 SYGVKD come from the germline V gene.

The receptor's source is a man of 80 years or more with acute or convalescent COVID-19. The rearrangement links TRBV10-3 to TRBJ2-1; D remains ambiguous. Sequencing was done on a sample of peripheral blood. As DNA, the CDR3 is TGTGCCATCGGCGGCGAACCAAATGAGCAGTTCTTC. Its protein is CAIGGEPNEQFF.